A selection of T cell receptor beta chains follows, all from one sample in a study of response to subunit inactivated influenza vaccine. TCRdb itself ran the RT-PCR reads through MiXCR, one entry per CDR3 protein. The repertoire consists of about 240,000 distinct CDR3 sequences, with 12% occurring once and the leading ten covering approximately 7.8%. The source material was non-naive T cells sorted from PBMCs, sampled around 14 days before vaccination. The receptors originated from a man aged 50 or older who received an inactivated influenza vaccine. The CDR3 runs from the conserved cysteine through the conserved F or W. The order of the fields is D gene, V gene, clone size, J gene, CDR3 DNA, CDR3 protein. The D gene is left open where the match is weak. The listing skips clone size in some rows; elsewhere it reads once, few, many or a size class.

.	TRBV5-1	few	TRBJ1-4	TGCGCCAGCAGCTTGGCCGGGAGGGTGGATGAAAAACTGTTTTTT	CASSLAGRVDEKLFF
.	TRBV27	.	TRBJ2-2	TGCACCAGCGATGTGGGACTCCAGAAAAAGGCCGGGGAGCTGTTTTTT	CTSDVGLQKKAGELFF
TRBD1	TRBV5-1	.	TRBJ1-3	TGCGCCAGCAGCCAATCGGGGACAGTAGACACCATATATTTT	CASSQSGTVDTIYF
.	TRBV18	.	TRBJ2-7	TGTGCCAGCTCACGAATCCAGACCTCGACAGGTGTCGAGCAGTACTTC	CASSRIQTSTGVEQYF
.	TRBV11-2	few	TRBJ2-1	TGTGCCAGCAGCAAAGACGGGACATTCATCAATGAGCAGTTCTTC	CASSKDGTFINEQFF
.	TRBV19	few	TRBJ2-7	TGTGCCAGTAGCGCTTCACGAGGGAACTACGAGCAGTACTTC	CASSASRGNYEQYF
TRBD2	TRBV20-1	.	TRBJ2-3	TGCAGTGCTAGAGATCTCGGACTAGCGGGGGGCCGAAGCACAGATACGCAGTATTTT	CSARDLGLAGGRSTDTQYF
TRBD1	TRBV20-1	.	TRBJ1-2	TGCAGTGCTTATTTAATACGGACAGGGGGCGGTGGCTACACCTTC	CSAYLIRTGGGGYTF
TRBD1	TRBV4-2	many	TRBJ2-1	TGTGCCAGCAGCCCGAGGGCACTGACAGGGTGGGTCGATGAGCAGTTCTTC	CASSPRALTGWVDEQFF
.	TRBV6-2/TRBV6-3	few	TRBJ2-7	TGTGCCAGCAGCCAATCGGGGTATCGCTACGAGCAGTACTTC	CASSQSGYRYEQYF
TRBD1	TRBV5-1	many	TRBJ2-5	TGCGCCAGCAGCTTTGGACAGGGAAGGGGAGAGACCCAGTACTTC	CASSFGQGRGETQYF
.	TRBV5-4	few	TRBJ1-1	TGTGCCAGCAGCTTTGCGGGGGTGGCCACTGAAGCTTTCTTT	CASSFAGVATEAFF
TRBD1	TRBV29-1	.	TRBJ2-7	TGCAGCGTTGGGAGCGGGACAGGGGGGGCCTACGAGCAGTACTTC	CSVGSGTGGAYEQYF
TRBD1	TRBV20-1	few	TRBJ2-7	TGCAGTGCACCAGACAGGGGGCGGTACGAGCAGTACTTC	CSAPDRGRYEQYF
.	TRBV20-1	.	TRBJ2-1	TGCAGTGCAAAGGCAGGGGGGGCCGTCTATGAGCAGTTCTTC	CSAKAGGAVYEQFF
.	TRBV20-1	.	TRBJ2-7	TGCAGTGCTAAAATTGGGGGAACCTACGAGCAGTACTTC	CSAKIGGTYEQYF
.	TRBV7-2	.	TRBJ1-2	TGTGCCGTCAAACCCCCGGATATCTATGGCTACACCTTC	CAVKPPDIYGYTF
.	TRBV7-3	few	TRBJ2-3	TGTGCCAGCAGCCTGGACTCCGGGGCTGGGAATACGCAGTATTTT	CASSLDSGAGNTQYF
TRBD2	TRBV9	few	TRBJ2-1	TGTGCCAGCAGCGCCAGACTAGCGGCTCACAATGAGCAGTTCTTC	CASSARLAAHNEQFF
TRBD2	TRBV9	many	TRBJ2-3	TGTGCCAGCAACCGGGAGGGCAGGGACACAGATACGCAGTATTTT	CASNREGRDTDTQYF
TRBD2	TRBV6-2/TRBV6-3	many	TRBJ2-3	TGTGCCAGCAGCCGTCCCGGGACTAGCGGCTTAATGCAGTATTTT	CASSRPGTSGLMQYF
.	TRBV20-1	many	TRBJ1-4	TGCAGTATCCCGGACCTGGCTGCAAAACTGTTTTTT	CSIPDLAAKLFF
.	TRBV6-2/TRBV6-3	.	TRBJ2-5	TGTGCCAGCAGCTGGGTCGGAGAGACCCAGTACTTC	CASSWVGETQYF
TRBD2	TRBV20-1	few	TRBJ2-7	TGCAGTGCTAGGGGGCCCCCGGGACTAGCGGGAGGGCTCTCCTACGAGCAGTACTTC	CSARGPPGLAGGLSYEQYF
TRBD1	TRBV15	many	TRBJ2-7	TGTGCCACCAGCTCCGGCAGGGGGCTCACCTACGAGCAGTACTTC	CATSSGRGLTYEQYF
.	TRBV5-1	.	TRBJ1-1	TGCGCCAGCAGCTTGGTATCGAACACTGAAGCTTTCTTT	CASSLVSNTEAFF